The 17 T cell receptor beta chains reported below all come from one sample, sequenced in a study of T cells expressing NK-cell markers (dated by TCRdb to 2020 to 2021). Library preparation employed 5' RACE. TCRdb lists the instrument as Illumina HiSeq 2000. After reprocessing by TCRdb, each CDR3 protein sequence is one entry, and no DNA is given. The sample has about 540,000 distinct CDR3 sequences on record. The top ten constitute approximately 4% of the sample. Sequenced material: blood T cells: a sorted CD56 or NKG2C T cell subset, CD4+ or CD8+ T cells, or bulk PBMC T cells (not recorded which). The receptors come from a man aged 18 to 30 in good health. Donor details come from another sample of the same person, matched by shared clones.

The rearrangement uses TRBV3-1 and TRBJ2-2; TCRdb calls TRBD1, which cannot be checked without DNA. The CDR3 has 15 amino acids. The germline V gene has CDR1 LGHDT and CDR2 YNNKEL (reference sequence). CDR3 loop: CASSPPGTGDGELFF.

V is TRBV20-1 and J is TRBJ1-5; TCRdb reports TRBD1, a call that lacks DNA to check it against. The CDR3 is 15 amino acids. Germline-derived CDR1 and CDR2 are DFQATT and SNEGSKA (reference sequence). The CDR3 here is CSAREPRAENQPQHF.

The chain carries TRBV20-1 and TRBJ2-1; TCRdb's assignment of TRBD2 cannot be checked, as there is no DNA. Germline V CDR1 and CDR2: DFQATT, SNEGSKA (reference sequence). The CDR3 has 14 residues. The CDR3 protein is CSAASGRALNEQFF.

The gene calls are TRBV5-5 and TRBJ2-2. The V gene's germline CDR1 is SGHKS and CDR2 YYEKEE (reference sequence). This CDR3 is 15 amino acids long. CDR3 region: CASSLDSLPTGELFF.

CDR3 residues: CASSPLGREPGTEAFF. This chain joins TRBV18 and TRBJ1-1. This CDR3 spans 16 amino acids. CDR1 and CDR2 (germline): KGHSH, LQKENI.

This sequence joins TRBV6-1 and TRBJ2-5; the TCRdb call, TRBD1, lacks DNA for checking. CDR1 MNHNS and CDR2 SASEGT come from the germline V gene. The CDR3 totals 18 residues. CDR3 sequence: CASSFGQGGPNFGATQYF.

V is TRBV12-3 or TRBV12-4 and J is TRBJ2-2; TCRdb returns TRBD2, unconfirmable since there is no DNA. The CDR3 covers 17 residues. The CDR3 sequence: CASSFPSGALNTGELFF.

The chain recombines TRBV5-1 with TRBJ1-1; TCRdb indicates TRBD1, and absent DNA this call remains unverified. CDR3 size: 15 residues. Germline CDR1 is SGHRS and CDR2 is YFSETQ. The CDR3 region is CASSSGQGMNTEAFF.

The V call is TRBV4-1, the J call TRBJ2-1; TCRdb lists TRBD2, though no DNA is available to test this call. The CDR3 runs to 16 residues. Looked up from germline, CDR1 is MGHRA and CDR2 is YSYEKL. CDR3 residues: CASSQDRLAAYNEQFF.

V and J are TRBV7-9 and TRBJ2-1; TCRdb selects TRBD2, and the lack of DNA leaves this call unchecked. CDR1 SEHNR and CDR2 FQNEAQ come from the germline V gene (reference sequence). This CDR3 comprises 17 residues. The CDR3 loop is CASSPPGLAGVENEQFF. The full variable domain, completed using reference TRBV7-9 and TRBJ2-1, is DTGVSQNPRHKITKRGQNVTFRCDPISEHNRLYWYRQTLGQGPEFLTYFQNEAQLEKSRLLSDRFSAERPKGSFSTLEIQRTEQGDSAMYLCASSPPGLAGVENEQFFGPGTRLTVL.

The rearrangement links TRBV29-1 to TRBJ2-7; TCRdb names TRBD1, which stays unverified in the absence of DNA. Germline V lookup: CDR1 SQVTM, CDR2 ANQGSEA. The CDR3 covers 13 residues. The chain's CDR3 is CSVEAGQGFEQYF.

The chain has TRBV20-1 and TRBJ2-1; TCRdb returns TRBD1, unconfirmable since there is no DNA. CDR3 length equals 16 residues. Germline CDR1 is DFQATT and CDR2 is SNEGSKA (reference sequence). The CDR3 region is CSAGGHAPTSYNEQFF.

The chain combines TRBV20-1 with TRBJ2-1; TCRdb's assignment of TRBD2 cannot be checked, as there is no DNA. Germline CDR1 reads DFQATT; CDR2 reads SNEGSKA (reference sequence). This CDR3 spans 14 amino acids. CDR3 loop: CSARDSGTYNEQFF.

The rearrangement links TRBV29-1 to TRBJ2-5; TCRdb selects TRBD2, and the lack of DNA leaves this call unchecked. CDR1 SQVTM and CDR2 ANQGSEA come from the germline V gene. This CDR3 has 13 residues. CDR3 sequence: CSVEGLAKETQYF.

The rearrangement links TRBV7-2 to TRBJ2-2; TCRdb calls TRBD2, which cannot be checked without DNA. This CDR3 contains 15 residues. In germline, CDR1 is SGHTA, CDR2 FQGNSA. CDR3: CASSFWTSGTGELFF.

CDR3 loop: CASRKTGLGTNEKLFF. The chain is built from TRBV6-5 and TRBJ1-4; TCRdb's D call, TRBD1, is unchecked because there is no DNA. CDR3 length: 16 residues. Germline V gene sequence: CDR1 MNHEY, CDR2 SVGAGI.

The chain carries TRBV6-2 or TRBV6-3 and TRBJ2-1. CDR3 length: 18 amino acids. From germline, CDR1 is MNHEY and CDR2 SVGEGT. Here the CDR3 reads CASSYSSQMPSSYNEQFF.